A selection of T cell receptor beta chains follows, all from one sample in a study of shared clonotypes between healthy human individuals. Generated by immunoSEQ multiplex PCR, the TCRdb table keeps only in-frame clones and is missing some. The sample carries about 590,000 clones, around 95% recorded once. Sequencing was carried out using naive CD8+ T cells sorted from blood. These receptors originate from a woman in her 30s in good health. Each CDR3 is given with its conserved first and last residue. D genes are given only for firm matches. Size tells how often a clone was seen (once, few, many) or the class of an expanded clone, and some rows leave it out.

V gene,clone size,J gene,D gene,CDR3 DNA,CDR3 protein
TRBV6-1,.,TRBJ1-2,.,TGTGCCAGCAGTGCTCAGGGCGTTACACCAGATGGCTACACCTTC,CASSAQGVTPDGYTF
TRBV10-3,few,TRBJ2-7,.,TGTGCCATCAGCCGGGACGACTACGAGCAGTACTTC,CAISRDDYEQYF
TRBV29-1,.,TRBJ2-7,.,TGCAGCGTTGGTCCGGGTTCCTACGAGCAGTACTTC,CSVGPGSYEQYF
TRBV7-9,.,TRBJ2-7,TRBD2,TGTGCCAGCAGAAAAGGCCCGGGAGGCATCTCCTACGAGCAGTACTTC,CASRKGPGGISYEQYF
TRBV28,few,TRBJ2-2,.,TGTGCCAGCAGTTTTACGGGGAGCTGGAGCGGGGAGCTGTTTTTT,CASSFTGSWSGELFF
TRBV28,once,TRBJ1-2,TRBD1,TGTGCCAGCAGCTCCCTCGGACAGGCTCAAATCCATTTCTTC,CASSSLGQAQIHFF
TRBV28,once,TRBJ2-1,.,TGTGCCAGCACCCCCATGACGCGGAACTCCTACAATGAGCAGTTCTTC,CASTPMTRNSYNEQFF
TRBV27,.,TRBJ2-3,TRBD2,TGTGCCAGCAGCCCACGCCCGGGAGGGCCCTCAGATACGCAGTATTTT,CASSPRPGGPSDTQYF
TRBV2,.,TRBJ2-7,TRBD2,TGTGCCAGCAGTGAAAAACTAGCGGGAGAGGTTAGCGAGCAGTACTTC,CASSEKLAGEVSEQYF
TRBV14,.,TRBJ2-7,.,TGTGCCAGCAGCCAGTCTAGTTTGGGATACGAGCAGTACTTC,CASSQSSLGYEQYF
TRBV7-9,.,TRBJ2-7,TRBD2,TGTGCCAGCGCAAACGGACTAGCGGGATACGAGCAGTACTTC,CASANGLAGYEQYF
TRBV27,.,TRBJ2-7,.,TGTGCCAGCAGTTTAGTGGCAGGGATCCACGAGCAGTACTTC,CASSLVAGIHEQYF
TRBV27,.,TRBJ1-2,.,TGTGCCAGCAGTCACGGCAGGGGATCGGGCTACACCTTC,CASSHGRGSGYTF
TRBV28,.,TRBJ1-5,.,TGTGCCAGCAGCCAGGCGGGGGCGCGTCAGCCCCAGCATTTT,CASSQAGARQPQHF
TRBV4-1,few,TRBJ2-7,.,TGCGCCAGCAGCCAAGTTGATCAGGGGCCCTACGAGCAGTACTTC,CASSQVDQGPYEQYF
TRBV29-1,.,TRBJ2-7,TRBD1,TGCAGCGTTGAAGATTCCGGACAGGGGGCCTACGAGCAGTACTTC,CSVEDSGQGAYEQYF
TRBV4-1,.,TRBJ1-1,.,TGCGCCAGCAGCACCCAAGGACGTACAGGGTCTGGCACTGAAGCTTTCTTT,CASSTQGRTGSGTEAFF
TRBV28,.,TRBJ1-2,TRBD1,TGTGCCAGCAGTTTTCCAGGGACAGGGGGTGGCTACACCTTC,CASSFPGTGGGYTF
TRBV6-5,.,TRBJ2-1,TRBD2,TGTGCCAGCAGTTACGATGGCGGGAGGGCCGGGGAGCAGTTCTTC,CASSYDGGRAGEQFF
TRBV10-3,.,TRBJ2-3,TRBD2,TGTGCCATCAGTGAGTCCTTAGCGGGAGGTGACACAGATACGCAGTATTTT,CAISESLAGGDTDTQYF
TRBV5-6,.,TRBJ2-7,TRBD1,TGTGCCAGCAGCACCGGGACAGTCTTCAAGCAGTACTTC,CASSTGTVFKQYF
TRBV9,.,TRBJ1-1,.,TGTGCCAGCAGCGCCGACGGGGGCACTGAAGCTTTCTTT,CASSADGGTEAFF
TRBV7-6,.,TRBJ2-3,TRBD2,TGTGCCAGCAGCGCCCACCTAAGCGGGGGCACAGATACGCAGTATTTT,CASSAHLSGGTDTQYF
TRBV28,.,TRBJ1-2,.,TGTGCCAGCAGACCCATTTTACTCTATGGCTACACCTTC,CASRPILLYGYTF
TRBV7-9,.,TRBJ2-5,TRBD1,TGTGCCAGCAGTTTAGCCCAGGGGGCTCGAGAGACCCAGTACTTC,CASSLAQGARETQYF
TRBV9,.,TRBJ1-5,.,TGTGCCAGCAGCCTCGGACGGGGGTACAATCAGCCCCAGCATTTT,CASSLGRGYNQPQHF
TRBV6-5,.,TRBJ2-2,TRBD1,TGTGCCAGCAGACACGGACAGGGGAGAATCGGGGAGCTGTTTTTT,CASRHGQGRIGELFF
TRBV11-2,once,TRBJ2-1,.,TGTGCCAGCAGCTTAGAGGGAGGCTACAATGAGCAGTTCTTC,CASSLEGGYNEQFF
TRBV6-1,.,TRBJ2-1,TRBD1,TGTGCCAGCAGTGATCCCGGGACAGCCTCCTACAATGAGCAGTTCTTC,CASSDPGTASYNEQFF
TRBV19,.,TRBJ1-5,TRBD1,TGTGCCAGTAGAGGGGGCGGGCCCCAGCATTTT,CASRGGGPQHF
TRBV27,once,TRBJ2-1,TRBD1,TGTGCCAGCAACCAGGGACAGGGGTACAATGAGCAGTTCTTC,CASNQGQGYNEQFF
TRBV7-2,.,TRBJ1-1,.,TGTGCCAGCAGCTTCACTCCGGTGAGGAACACTGAAGCTTTCTTT,CASSFTPVRNTEAFF